The rows below give T cell receptor beta chains drawn from one sample of a study of OX40 agonist ivuxolimab in advanced cancers. Measured with immunoSEQ multiplex PCR; TCRdb has only the in-frame clones, and not every one. The data contain about 62,000 clones, 81% of them singletons. Material: CD4+ or CD8+ T cells sorted from blood, obtained in a trial of the OX40 agonist ivuxolimab. These TCRs come from an adult with an advanced solid tumor such as melanoma, head and neck, liver or kidney cancer. Both conserved end residues are part of each CDR3. A D gene is named only where the DNA matches it firmly. Size values are once, few and many counts, or a class for expanded clones, and some rows have none.

v_call: TRBV7-6
clone_size: -
d_call: -
j_call: TRBJ2-3
cdr3_nt: TGTGCCAGCAGCTTAACGCAAAGCACAGATACGCAGTATTTT
cdr3_aa: CASSLTQSTDTQYF

v_call: TRBV18
clone_size: -
d_call: -
j_call: TRBJ2-2
cdr3_nt: TGTGCCAGCTCACCAGGAAACACCGGGGAGCTGTTTTTT
cdr3_aa: CASSPGNTGELFF

v_call: TRBV7-8
clone_size: -
d_call: TRBD2
j_call: TRBJ2-7
cdr3_nt: TGTGCCAGCAGCTTACCCCCCAGTACTAGCGGGGGAGCTCGCGAGCAGTACTTC
cdr3_aa: CASSLPPSTSGGAREQYF

v_call: TRBV7-9
clone_size: -
d_call: -
j_call: TRBJ2-4
cdr3_nt: TGTGCCAGCAGCTTATCCCGGACATTCCTGGACATTCAGTACTTC
cdr3_aa: CASSLSRTFLDIQYF

v_call: TRBV30
clone_size: -
d_call: TRBD1
j_call: TRBJ1-6
cdr3_nt: TGTGCCTGGAGGGGACAGGGGGCTTCACCCCTCCACTTT
cdr3_aa: CAWRGQGASPLHF

v_call: TRBV5-1
clone_size: -
d_call: TRBD1
j_call: TRBJ1-1
cdr3_nt: TGCGCCAGCAGCTTGGTAAGGGTTGACAGGGTAAACACTGAAGCTTTCTTT
cdr3_aa: CASSLVRVDRVNTEAFF

v_call: TRBV19
clone_size: -
d_call: TRBD2
j_call: TRBJ2-3
cdr3_nt: TGTGCCAGTAGTATGGAGCCTAGCGGGGGGTACCAGACGCAGTATTTT
cdr3_aa: CASSMEPSGGYQTQYF

v_call: TRBV4-2
clone_size: -
d_call: TRBD2
j_call: TRBJ2-2
cdr3_nt: TGTGCCAGCAGCCCCCGAGGACTAGCGGGGGGCCGGGGCACCGGGGAGCTGTTTTTT
cdr3_aa: CASSPRGLAGGRGTGELFF

v_call: TRBV5-1
clone_size: -
d_call: -
j_call: TRBJ2-7
cdr3_nt: TGCGCCAGCAAAGGGACGGGCTCCTACGAGCAGTACTTC
cdr3_aa: CASKGTGSYEQYF

v_call: TRBV2
clone_size: few
d_call: -
j_call: TRBJ2-7
cdr3_nt: TGTGCCAATGACGGAGACGAGCAGTACTTC
cdr3_aa: CANDGDEQYF

v_call: TRBV11-2
clone_size: -
d_call: -
j_call: TRBJ1-3
cdr3_nt: TGTGCCAGCAGACCGAGCGGGCAGCACACCATATATTTT
cdr3_aa: CASRPSGQHTIYF

v_call: TRBV11-2
clone_size: few
d_call: TRBD1
j_call: TRBJ2-2
cdr3_nt: TGTGCCAGCAGCTTACTCAGGGGGCGTAAATCCGGGGAGCTGTTTTTT
cdr3_aa: CASSLLRGRKSGELFF

v_call: TRBV15
clone_size: -
d_call: TRBD2
j_call: TRBJ2-3
cdr3_nt: TGTGCCACCAGCAGTCAGCGGGGAGGGCTCACAGATACGCAGTATTTT
cdr3_aa: CATSSQRGGLTDTQYF

v_call: TRBV30
clone_size: -
d_call: -
j_call: TRBJ1-5
cdr3_nt: TGTGCCTGGAGTGTACTGGAGAATCAGCCCCAGCATTTT
cdr3_aa: CAWSVLENQPQHF

v_call: TRBV5-1
clone_size: -
d_call: -
j_call: TRBJ2-4
cdr3_nt: TGCGCCAGCAGCTTGGATGGGGTTGCCGAAAACATTCAGTACTTC
cdr3_aa: CASSLDGVAENIQYF

v_call: TRBV6-1
clone_size: -
d_call: -
j_call: TRBJ1-6
cdr3_nt: TGTGCCAGCAGTGCCGGCCCCTATAATTCACCCCTCCACTTT
cdr3_aa: CASSAGPYNSPLHF

v_call: TRBV6-5
clone_size: -
d_call: TRBD1
j_call: TRBJ2-2
cdr3_nt: TGTGCCAGCAGCCGGGACAGCCGTATGGAGCTGTTTTTT
cdr3_aa: CASSRDSRMELFF

v_call: TRBV5-4
clone_size: once
d_call: -
j_call: TRBJ2-3
cdr3_nt: TGTGCCAGCAGCCTGAGAGCCGCAGGAACAGATACGCAGTATTTT
cdr3_aa: CASSLRAAGTDTQYF

v_call: TRBV28
clone_size: -
d_call: -
j_call: TRBJ1-1
cdr3_nt: TGTGCCAGCAGTCCAGTAAACACTGAAGCTTTCTTT
cdr3_aa: CASSPVNTEAFF

v_call: TRBV10-1
clone_size: -
d_call: TRBD2
j_call: TRBJ2-3
cdr3_nt: TGCGCCAGCCTACCCGCTAGCGGGGGAACCACAGATACGCAGTATTTT
cdr3_aa: CASLPASGGTTDTQYF

v_call: TRBV6-6
clone_size: -
d_call: -
j_call: TRBJ1-1
cdr3_nt: TGTGCCAGCAGTTACGAGGGGGACACTGAAGCTTTCTTT
cdr3_aa: CASSYEGDTEAFF

v_call: TRBV5-1
clone_size: -
d_call: TRBD1
j_call: TRBJ2-5
cdr3_nt: TGCGCCAGCAGTCGAGAGACTTGGGAAATGGCGAGGGGGCATACTCAAGAGACCCAGTACTTC
cdr3_aa: CASSRETWEMARGHTQETQYF

v_call: TRBV5-1
clone_size: once
d_call: -
j_call: TRBJ2-1
cdr3_nt: TGCGCCAGCAGCCCCCGATTTAATGAGCAGTTCTTC
cdr3_aa: CASSPRFNEQFF

v_call: TRBV9
clone_size: -
d_call: -
j_call: TRBJ2-3
cdr3_nt: TGTGCCAGCAGCCCACCCGGACAAAGCACAGATACGCAGTATTTT
cdr3_aa: CASSPPGQSTDTQYF

v_call: TRBV19
clone_size: -
d_call: -
j_call: TRBJ1-1
cdr3_nt: TGTGCCAGTAGTAATCAGAGGGACACTGAAGCTTTCTTT
cdr3_aa: CASSNQRDTEAFF

v_call: TRBV4-2
clone_size: once
d_call: -
j_call: TRBJ2-1
cdr3_nt: TGTGCCAGCAGCCAAGATCTGAGACAGACGTACAATGAGCAGTTCTTC
cdr3_aa: CASSQDLRQTYNEQFF

v_call: TRBV10-1
clone_size: -
d_call: -
j_call: TRBJ1-1
cdr3_nt: TGCGCCAGCAGTGAGAACCCGAACACTGAAGCTTTCTTT
cdr3_aa: CASSENPNTEAFF

v_call: TRBV29-1
clone_size: few
d_call: -
j_call: TRBJ1-2
cdr3_nt: TGCAGCGTTGATGGGAGGAATCGGAATGGCTACACCTTC
cdr3_aa: CSVDGRNRNGYTF

v_call: TRBV27
clone_size: -
d_call: TRBD1
j_call: TRBJ1-1
cdr3_nt: TGTGCCAGCAGTTTATCGGGGAGGGACAGGAACACTGAAGCTTTCTTT
cdr3_aa: CASSLSGRDRNTEAFF

v_call: TRBV19
clone_size: -
d_call: -
j_call: TRBJ2-2
cdr3_nt: TGTGCCAGTAGTAAAGTTGCCGGGGAGCTGTTTTTT
cdr3_aa: CASSKVAGELFF

v_call: TRBV2
clone_size: -
d_call: -
j_call: TRBJ1-1
cdr3_nt: TGTGCCAGCCTCCCGGGGCGCCGGACTGAAGCTTTCTTT
cdr3_aa: CASLPGRRTEAFF

v_call: TRBV11-2
clone_size: -
d_call: -
j_call: TRBJ2-3
cdr3_nt: TGTGCCAGCAACACTAGGGGGGGGCTAAATACGCAGTATTTT
cdr3_aa: CASNTRGGLNTQYF

v_call: TRBV15
clone_size: -
d_call: TRBD1
j_call: TRBJ1-2
cdr3_nt: TGTGCCACCAGCAGAGATGGACAGGGATCCTATGGCTACACCTTC
cdr3_aa: CATSRDGQGSYGYTF

v_call: TRBV5-1
clone_size: -
d_call: -
j_call: TRBJ2-1
cdr3_nt: TGCGCCAGCAGCTGGACCGGGACTGATTACAATGAGCAGTTCTTC
cdr3_aa: CASSWTGTDYNEQFF

v_call: TRBV4-1
clone_size: once
d_call: -
j_call: TRBJ2-5
cdr3_nt: TGCGCCAGCAGCCAAGGGGGAGAGACCCAGTACTTC
cdr3_aa: CASSQGGETQYF

v_call: TRBV6-5
clone_size: -
d_call: TRBD2
j_call: TRBJ2-1
cdr3_nt: TGTGCCAGCAGGGACGGGGGGGAATACAATGAGCAGTTCTTC
cdr3_aa: CASRDGGEYNEQFF

v_call: TRBV5-8
clone_size: few
d_call: -
j_call: TRBJ1-6
cdr3_nt: TGTGCCAGCAGCTTTGCGGGGCTAGGTTCACCCCTCCACTTT
cdr3_aa: CASSFAGLGSPLHF

v_call: TRBV5-1
clone_size: -
d_call: TRBD2
j_call: TRBJ2-7
cdr3_nt: TGCGCCAGCAGCTTGGCCGCCACTAGCGGGGCCTACGAGCAGTACTTC
cdr3_aa: CASSLAATSGAYEQYF

v_call: TRBV19
clone_size: -
d_call: -
j_call: TRBJ2-6
cdr3_nt: TGTGCCAGCATCTCGGGGTCTGGGGCCAACGTCCTGACTTTC
cdr3_aa: CASISGSGANVLTF

v_call: TRBV5-1
clone_size: -
d_call: TRBD1
j_call: TRBJ2-7
cdr3_nt: TGCGCCAGCAGCTATGACAGGGCCTACGAGCAGTACTTC
cdr3_aa: CASSYDRAYEQYF

v_call: TRBV9
clone_size: -
d_call: -
j_call: TRBJ2-5
cdr3_nt: TGTGCCAGCAGCGAGGGCCTCCAAGAGACCCAGTACTTC
cdr3_aa: CASSEGLQETQYF

v_call: TRBV5-1
clone_size: -
d_call: -
j_call: TRBJ1-4
cdr3_nt: TGCGCCAGCAGCTTAGACCTGGCTGAAAAACTGTTTTTT
cdr3_aa: CASSLDLAEKLFF

v_call: TRBV5-1
clone_size: few
d_call: TRBD1
j_call: TRBJ2-7
cdr3_nt: TGCGCCAGCAGCTTGGAATCCCAGGGGGCTATTCGAAGCTCCTACGAGCAGTACTTC
cdr3_aa: CASSLESQGAIRSSYEQYF

v_call: TRBV5-1
clone_size: -
d_call: -
j_call: TRBJ1-1
cdr3_nt: TGCGCCAGCAGCTTGTCTCAGACCAACACTGAAGCTTTCTTT
cdr3_aa: CASSLSQTNTEAFF